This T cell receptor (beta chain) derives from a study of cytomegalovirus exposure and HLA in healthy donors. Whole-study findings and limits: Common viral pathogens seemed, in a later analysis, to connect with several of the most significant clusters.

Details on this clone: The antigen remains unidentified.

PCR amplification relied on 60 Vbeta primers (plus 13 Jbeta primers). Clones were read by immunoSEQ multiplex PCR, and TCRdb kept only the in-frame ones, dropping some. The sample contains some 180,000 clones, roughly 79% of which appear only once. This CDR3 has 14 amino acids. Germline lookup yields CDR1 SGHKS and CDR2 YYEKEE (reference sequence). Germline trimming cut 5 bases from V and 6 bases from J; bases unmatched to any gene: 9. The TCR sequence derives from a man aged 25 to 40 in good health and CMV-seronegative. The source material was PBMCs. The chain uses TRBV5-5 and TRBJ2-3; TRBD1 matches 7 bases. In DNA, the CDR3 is TGTGCCAGCAGTAGGGGGCGGTCGGCGGATACGCAGTATTTT. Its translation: CASSRGRSADTQYF.